The clone carrying this T cell receptor beta chain was observed many times. As yet, its antigen is unknown. The sample's time point: sample taken at primary tumor resection. The donors, fewer than 95 patients with untreated early-stage non-small cell lung cancer, provided the samples. Whole RNA, which was extracted from tumor, nontumor lung tissue or frozen PBMC, was sequenced without any cell sorting. The data belong to a study of spatial heterogeneity in lung cancer. Carried by each TCR cDNA molecule was a unique molecular identifier. TCRdb passed the 5' RACE reads through MiXCR, listing each CDR3 protein once. The sample lists 20,000 to 25,000 distinct CDR3 sequences, roughly 10% occurring once. Study findings and constraints: Tumor mutation count correlated with how many alpha and beta TCRs expanded intratumorally.

Germline assignment: CDR1 MDHEN and CDR2 SYDVKM. The V gene lost 2 bases and the J gene lost 8 bases, with 18 bases spanning the gap. The CDR3 runs to 15 residues. This receptor was identified in a male donor with early-stage non-small cell lung cancer. This sequence joins TRBV28 and TRBJ1-1; a weak D match, TRBD1 (6 bases). The starting material was lung tumor tissue, obtained at surgery. CDR3 sequence reads: CASSLRGGGPREAFF. CDR3 nucleotides: TGTGCCAGCAGTTTACGGGGGGGCGGGCCCCGGGAAGCTTTCTTT.